The next 6 T cell receptor beta chains were all read from a single sample in a study of shared clonotypes between healthy human individuals. Produced via immunoSEQ multiplex PCR; TCRdb's table is partial and in-frame only. The profile shows over a million clones, approximately 80% of them singletons. The specimen sequenced was memory CD4+ T cells from PBMCs. The subset denotes: CD45RA-negative fraction. Receptors were obtained from a man younger than 35 in good health. Some clones in this sample may be carry-over from other donors' samples.

This chain uses TRBV28 with TRBJ1-3; D gene unclear. CDR3 length equals 15 residues. Germline CDR1 MDHEN, CDR2 SYDVKM. V was trimmed by 3 bases and J by 0 bases, leaving 9 bases between them. The CDR3 coding sequence is TGTGCCAGCAGTTTTACCTCCATCTCTGGAAACACCATATATTTT. It yields the protein CASSFTSISGNTIYF.

V and J are TRBV4-2 and TRBJ2-4; 7 bases agree with TRBD1. This CDR3 contains 13 residues. V shed 4 bases, J shed 13 bases, and the junction held 10 bases outside the gene matches. Looked up from germline, CDR1 is LGHNA and CDR2 is YNFKEQ. CDR3 DNA: TGTGCCAGCAGCCGCCTTCGACAGGGAAGACAGTACTTC. Its protein product is CASSRLRQGRQYF.

V is TRBV4-1 and J is TRBJ2-6, with D unclear. The germline V and J ends were trimmed by 5 bases and 2 bases, with 10 bases remaining between them. This CDR3 comprises 15 residues. Per the germline V gene, CDR1 is MGHRA and CDR2 is YSYEKL. The CDR3 loop reads CASSSHNTGANVLTF. CDR3 sequence (DNA): TGCGCCAGCAGCTCTCATAACACTGGGGCCAACGTCCTGACTTTC.

This clone was counted at least ten times. The genes are TRBV28 and TRBJ2-7, with 7 bases matching TRBD1. Per germline, CDR1 MDHEN and CDR2 SYDVKM. V trimming: 7 bases; J trimming: 3 bases; junction bases outside the gene matches: 3. CDR3 length: 12 residues. CDR3 in amino acids: CASTGTDYEQYF. The CDR3 nucleotides read TGTGCCAGCACGGGGACAGACTACGAGCAGTACTTC.

This clone was counted at least ten times. The J gene is TRBJ1-3, the V gene TRBV29-1; D uncertain. CDR1 SQVTM and CDR2 ANQGSEA come from the germline V gene. V shed 4 bases and J shed 4 bases, with 11 bases lying between them. This CDR3 region has 13 residues. The CDR3 sequence is CSVGNRAGNTIYF. The CDR3 DNA reads as TGCAGCGTTGGGAACAGAGCCGGAAACACCATATATTTT. The full variable domain, rest sourced from reference TRBV29-1 and TRBJ1-3, is SAVISQKPSRDICQRGTSLTIQCQVDSQVTMMFWYRQQPGQSLTLIATANQGSEATYESGFVIDKFPISRPNLTFSTLTVSNMSPEDSSIYLCSVGNRAGNTIYFGEGSWLTVV.

This clone was seen just once. The chain combines TRBV6-5 with TRBJ1-3; D not resolved. The germline V and J ends were trimmed by 4 bases and 4 bases, with 8 bases remaining between them. The length of the CDR3 is 13 residues. Germline CDR1 reads MNHEY; CDR2 reads SVGAGI. CDR3 residues: CASSSGRGNTIYF. The CDR3 bases are TGTGCCAGCAGTTCCGGACGGGGAAACACCATATATTTT.